These 5 T cell receptor beta chains were sequenced from one sample in a study of blood T cell repertoires in COVID-19. Assay used: immunoSEQ multiplex PCR; TCRdb lists only in-frame clones, some missing. The table includes 130,000 to 150,000 clones, roughly 80% detected once. Sequenced input: peripheral blood. The receptors were sampled from a human donor with acute or convalescent COVID-19. The donor label of this sample is uncertain.

The CDR3 protein is CASRDRGPNQPQHF. The DNA for the CDR3 is TGTGCCAGCAGGGACAGGGGGCCAAATCAGCCCCAGCATTTT. The chain couples TRBV2 to TRBJ1-5; TRBD1 aligns across 11 bases. With V trimmed by 6 bases and J by 4 bases, 2 bases remained unmatched. Germline CDR1 SNHLY, CDR2 FYNNEI. The CDR3 is 14 amino acids.

The chain has TRBV6-5 and TRBJ2-4; D not certain. Trimming stripped 2 bases from V and 0 bases from J, with 8 bases between. This CDR3 is built from 15 residues. Germline V gene sequence: CDR1 MNHEY, CDR2 SVGAGI. The CDR3 DNA sequence: TGTGCCAGCAGTTACAGCGAACTAGCCAAAAACATTCAGTACTTC. It translates to CASSYSELAKNIQYF.

This clone was seen a few times. V and J are TRBV12-5 and TRBJ1-3; D not resolved. The V gene's germline CDR1 is LGHNT and CDR2 FRNRAP. V lost 0 bases and J lost 3, with 9 bases in between. This CDR3 is built from 15 residues. The CDR3 DNA follows: TGTGCTAGTGGTTTGGTCGGAGGGCGTGGAAACACCATATATTTT. Amino acid sequence: CASGLVGGRGNTIYF. Full variable domain (remainder filled in from reference TRBV12-5 and TRBJ1-3): DARVTQTPRHKVTEMGQEVTMRCQPILGHNTVFWYRQTMMQGLELLAYFRNRAPLDDSGMPKDRFSAEMPDATLATLKIQPSEPRDSAVYFCASGLVGGRGNTIYFGEGSWLTVV.

The chain joins TRBV18 to TRBJ1-5; no firm D call. Trimming cost V 4 bases and J 1 base, with 8 bases left between them. The germline CDR1 and CDR2 sequences are KGHSH and LQKENI. CDR3 size: 14 residues. The CDR3: CASSQVRSNQPQHF. As DNA, the CDR3 is TGTGCCAGCTCACAAGTGCGGAGCAATCAGCCCCAGCATTTT.

This clone turned up a few times. The chain links TRBV7-8 to TRBJ1-2; D unclear. The CDR3 has 14 amino acids. CDR1 and CDR2 (germline): SGHVS, FQNEAQ. Trimming took off 0 bases at V and 1 base at J, with 6 bases between the two ends. In DNA, the CDR3 is TGTGCCAGCAGCTTAGCGCAGGTTAACTATGGCTACACCTTC. This sequence encodes CASSLAQVNYGYTF.